The present TCR beta chain was sequenced within a study of blood T cell repertoires in COVID-19. From germline, CDR1 is LNHDA and CDR2 SQIVND (reference sequence). The trim removed 7 bases at V and 3 bases at J, leaving 7 bases unmatched. The CDR3 covers 14 residues. Here immunoSEQ multiplex PCR was the method, and the copy in TCRdb shows in-frame clones only, minus some. The sample yields around 150,000 clones, approximately 86% seen once. The clonotype originates from a woman between 40 and 55 years old who had recovered from COVID-19. The specimen was PBMCs or T cells enriched from blood (not recorded which). The chain carries TRBV19 and TRBJ1-2; 8 positions agree with TRBD1. The CDR3: CASTDRVYYYGYTF. CDR3 nucleotides: TGTGCCAGTACGGACAGGGTGTATTACTATGGCTACACCTTC. Filled out from reference TRBV19 and TRBJ1-2, the complete variable domain reads DGGITQSPKYLFRKEGQNVTLSCEQNLNHDAMYWYRQDPGQGLRLIYYSQIVNDFQKGDIAEGYSVSREKKESFPLTVTSAQKNPTAFYLCASTDRVYYYGYTFGSGTRLTVV.